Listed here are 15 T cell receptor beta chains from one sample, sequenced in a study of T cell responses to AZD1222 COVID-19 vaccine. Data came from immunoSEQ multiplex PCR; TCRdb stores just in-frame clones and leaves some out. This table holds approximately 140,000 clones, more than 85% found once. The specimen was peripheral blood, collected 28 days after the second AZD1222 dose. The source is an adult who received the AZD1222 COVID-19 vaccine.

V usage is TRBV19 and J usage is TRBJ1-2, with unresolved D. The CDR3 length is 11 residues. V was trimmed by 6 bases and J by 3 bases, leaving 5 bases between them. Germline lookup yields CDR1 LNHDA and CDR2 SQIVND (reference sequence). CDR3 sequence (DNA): TGTGCCAGTAGCCGCGACTATGGCTACACCTTC. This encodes CASSRDYGYTF.

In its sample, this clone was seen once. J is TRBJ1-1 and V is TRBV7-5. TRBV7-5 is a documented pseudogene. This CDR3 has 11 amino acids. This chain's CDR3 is CARSSSGEAFF. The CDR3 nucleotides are TGTGCCAGAAGCTCCTCGGGTGAAGCTTTCTTT.

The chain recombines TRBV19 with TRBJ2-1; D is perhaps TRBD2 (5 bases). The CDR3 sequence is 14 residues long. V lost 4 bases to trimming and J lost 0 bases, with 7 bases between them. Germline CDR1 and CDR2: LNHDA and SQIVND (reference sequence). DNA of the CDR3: TGTGCCAGTAGTAGAGGGTACTCCTACAATGAGCAGTTCTTC. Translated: CASSRGYSYNEQFF.

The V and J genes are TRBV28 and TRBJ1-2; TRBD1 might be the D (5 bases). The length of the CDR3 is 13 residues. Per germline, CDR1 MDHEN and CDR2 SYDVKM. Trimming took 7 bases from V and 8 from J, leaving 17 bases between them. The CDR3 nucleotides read TGTGCCAGCAACCCGGGGCGGATGGGCGGCTACACCTTC. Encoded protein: CASNPGRMGGYTF.

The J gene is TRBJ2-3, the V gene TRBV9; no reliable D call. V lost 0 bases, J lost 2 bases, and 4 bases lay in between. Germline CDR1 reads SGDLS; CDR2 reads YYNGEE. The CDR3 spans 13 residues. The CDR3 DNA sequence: TGTGCCAGCAGCGTAGCCCCCACAGATACGCAGTATTTT. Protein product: CASSVAPTDTQYF.

The CDR3 nucleotides are TGTGCCAGCAGCAGAGGGGTGGCCAAAAACATTCAGTACTTC. Encoded protein: CASSRGVAKNIQYF. The V and J genes are TRBV21-1 and TRBJ2-4. TRBV21-1 is described as a pseudogene. CDR3 size: 14 residues.

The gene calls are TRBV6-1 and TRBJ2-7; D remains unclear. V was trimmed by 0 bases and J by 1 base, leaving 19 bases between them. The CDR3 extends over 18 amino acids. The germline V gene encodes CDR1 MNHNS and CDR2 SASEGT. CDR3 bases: TGTGCCAGCAGTGAAGCACGAACGACGGAATTTTCATCCTACGAGCAGTACTTC. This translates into CASSEARTTEFSSYEQYF.

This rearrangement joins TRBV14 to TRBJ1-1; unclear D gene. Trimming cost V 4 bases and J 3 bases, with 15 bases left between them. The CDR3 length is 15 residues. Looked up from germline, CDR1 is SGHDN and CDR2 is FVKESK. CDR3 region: CASSLEAPLDTEAFF. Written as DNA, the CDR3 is TGTGCCAGCAGCCTCGAGGCCCCGCTGGACACTGAAGCTTTCTTT.

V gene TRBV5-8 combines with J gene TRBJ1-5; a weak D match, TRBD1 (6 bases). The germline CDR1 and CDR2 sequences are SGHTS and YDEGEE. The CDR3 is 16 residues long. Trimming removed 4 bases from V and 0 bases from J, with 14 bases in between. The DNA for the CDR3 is TGTGCCAGCAGCGCCAGGTTGGACAGTAGCAATCAGCCCCAGCATTTT. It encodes CASSARLDSSNQPQHF.

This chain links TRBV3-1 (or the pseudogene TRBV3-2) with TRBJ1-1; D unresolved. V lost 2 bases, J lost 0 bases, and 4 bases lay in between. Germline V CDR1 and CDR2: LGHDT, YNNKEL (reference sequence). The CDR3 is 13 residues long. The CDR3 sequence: CASSQSLNTEAFF. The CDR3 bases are TGTGCCAGCAGCCAATCATTGAACACTGAAGCTTTCTTT.

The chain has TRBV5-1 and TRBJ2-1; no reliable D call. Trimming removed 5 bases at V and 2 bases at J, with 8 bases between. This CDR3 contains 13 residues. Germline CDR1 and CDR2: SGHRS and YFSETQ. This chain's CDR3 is CASRRFPYNEQFF. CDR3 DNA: TGCGCCAGCAGACGGTTCCCCTACAATGAGCAGTTCTTC.

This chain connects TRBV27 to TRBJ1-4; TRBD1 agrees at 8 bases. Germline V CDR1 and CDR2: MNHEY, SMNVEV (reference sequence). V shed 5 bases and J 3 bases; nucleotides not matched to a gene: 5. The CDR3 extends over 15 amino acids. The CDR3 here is CASSLDRGANEKLFF. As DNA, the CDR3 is TGTGCCAGCAGTCTAGACAGGGGTGCTAATGAAAAACTGTTTTTT.

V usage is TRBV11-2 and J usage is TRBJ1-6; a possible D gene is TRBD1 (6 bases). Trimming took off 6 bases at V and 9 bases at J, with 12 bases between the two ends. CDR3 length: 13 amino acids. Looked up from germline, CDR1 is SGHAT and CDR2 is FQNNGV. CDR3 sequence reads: CASSPGVGSPLHF. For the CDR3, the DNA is TGTGCCAGCAGTCCAGGGGTTGGTTCACCCCTCCACTTT.

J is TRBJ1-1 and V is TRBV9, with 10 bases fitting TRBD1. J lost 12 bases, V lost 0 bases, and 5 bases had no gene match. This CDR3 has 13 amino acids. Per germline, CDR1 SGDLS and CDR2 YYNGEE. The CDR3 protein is CASSVGGQGKTFF. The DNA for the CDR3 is TGTGCCAGCAGCGTAGGGGGACAGGGGAAAACTTTCTTT.

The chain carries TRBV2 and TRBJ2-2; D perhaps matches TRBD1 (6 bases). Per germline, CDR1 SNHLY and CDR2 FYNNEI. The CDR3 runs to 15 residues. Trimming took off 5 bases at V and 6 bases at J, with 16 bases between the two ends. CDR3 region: CASSPGDVAPGELFF. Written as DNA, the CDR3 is TGTGCCAGCAGTCCAGGGGACGTTGCTCCCGGGGAGCTGTTTTTT.